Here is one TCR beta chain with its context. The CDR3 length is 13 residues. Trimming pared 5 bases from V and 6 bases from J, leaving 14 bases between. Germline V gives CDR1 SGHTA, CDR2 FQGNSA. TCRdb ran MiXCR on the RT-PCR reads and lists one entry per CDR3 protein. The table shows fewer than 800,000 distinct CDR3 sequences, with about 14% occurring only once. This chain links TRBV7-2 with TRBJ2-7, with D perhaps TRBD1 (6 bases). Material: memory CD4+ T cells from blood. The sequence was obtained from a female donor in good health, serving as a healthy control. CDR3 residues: CASSLNRVSEQYF. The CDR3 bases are TGTGCCAGCAGCCTCAACAGGGTTAGCGAGCAGTACTTC.